The clone carrying this T cell receptor beta chain showed up just a few times. Its specificity is unknown. They built TCR cDNA with 5'RACE template switching, a step that put in a universal primer site and UMIs. TCRdb called the 5' RACE reads again in MiXCR, with one record for every CDR3 protein. The data show 300,000 to 400,000 distinct CDR3 sequences, with 8.7% seen just once and about a sixth held by the top ten. V gave up 1 base and J gave up 8 bases; unmatched junction bases: 6. The CDR3 covers 13 residues. Germline assignment: CDR1 DFQATT and CDR2 SNEGSKA (reference sequence). This record comes from a study of T cells after yellow fever vaccination. General study findings and limits: One caveat is that FACS-sorted repertoires could contain abundant clonotypes contaminating from the bulk population.

The J gene is TRBJ1-2, the V gene TRBV20-1; 8 bases line up with TRBD1. The specimen was PBMCs, collected on the day of the first yellow fever vaccination. This receptor was obtained from a young man who received the YFV17D yellow fever vaccine. CDR3 DNA sequence: TGCAGTGCTAGAGCTCCGGACAGGGACGGCTACACCTTC. This codes for CSARAPDRDGYTF.